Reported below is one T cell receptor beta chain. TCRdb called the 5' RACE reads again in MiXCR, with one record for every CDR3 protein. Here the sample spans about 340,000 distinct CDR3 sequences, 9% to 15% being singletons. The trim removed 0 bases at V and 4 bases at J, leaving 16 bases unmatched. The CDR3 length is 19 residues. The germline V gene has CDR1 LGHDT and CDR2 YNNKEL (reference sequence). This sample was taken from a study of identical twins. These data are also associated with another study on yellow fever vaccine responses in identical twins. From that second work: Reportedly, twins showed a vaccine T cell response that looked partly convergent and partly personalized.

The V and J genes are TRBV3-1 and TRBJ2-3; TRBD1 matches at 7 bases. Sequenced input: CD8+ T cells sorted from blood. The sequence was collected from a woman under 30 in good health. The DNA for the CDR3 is TGTGCCAGCAGCCAAGATCGCTTGTGGGGACAGTTTCTTGCAGATACGCAGTATTTT. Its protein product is CASSQDRLWGQFLADTQYF.